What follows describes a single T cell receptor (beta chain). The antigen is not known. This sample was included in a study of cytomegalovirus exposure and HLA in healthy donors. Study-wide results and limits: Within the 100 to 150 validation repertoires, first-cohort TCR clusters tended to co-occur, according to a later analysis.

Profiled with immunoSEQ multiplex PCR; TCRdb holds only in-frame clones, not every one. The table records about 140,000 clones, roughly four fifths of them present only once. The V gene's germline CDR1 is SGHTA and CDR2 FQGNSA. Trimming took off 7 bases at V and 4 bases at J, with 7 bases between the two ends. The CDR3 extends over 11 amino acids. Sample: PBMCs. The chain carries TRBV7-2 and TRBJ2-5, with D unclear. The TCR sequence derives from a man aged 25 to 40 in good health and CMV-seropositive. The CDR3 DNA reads TGTGCCAGCACCCGTATAGAGACCCAGTACTTC. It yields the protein CASTRIETQYF. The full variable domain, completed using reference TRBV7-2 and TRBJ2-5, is GAGVSQSPSNKVTEKGKDVELRCDPISGHTALYWYRQSLGQGLEFLIYFQGNSAPDKSGLPSDRFSAERTGGSVSTLTIQRTQQEDSAVYLCASTRIETQYFGPGTRLLVL.